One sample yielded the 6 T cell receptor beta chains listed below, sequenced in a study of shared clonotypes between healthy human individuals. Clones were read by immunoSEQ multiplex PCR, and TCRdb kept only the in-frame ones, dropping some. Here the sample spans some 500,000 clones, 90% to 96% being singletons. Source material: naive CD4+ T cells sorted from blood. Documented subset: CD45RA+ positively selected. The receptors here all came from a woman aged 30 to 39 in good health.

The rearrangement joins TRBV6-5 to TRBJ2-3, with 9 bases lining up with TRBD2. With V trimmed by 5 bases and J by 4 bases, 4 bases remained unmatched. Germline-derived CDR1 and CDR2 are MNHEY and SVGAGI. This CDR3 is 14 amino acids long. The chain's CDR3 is CASSPGTSPDTQYF. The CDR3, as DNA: TGTGCCAGCAGTCCCGGGACTAGCCCAGATACGCAGTATTTT.

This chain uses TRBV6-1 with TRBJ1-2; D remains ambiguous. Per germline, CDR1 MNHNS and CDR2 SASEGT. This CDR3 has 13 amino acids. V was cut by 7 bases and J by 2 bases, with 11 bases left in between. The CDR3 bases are TGTGCCAGCAAAAACACGGGGAACTATGGCTACACCTTC. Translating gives CASKNTGNYGYTF.

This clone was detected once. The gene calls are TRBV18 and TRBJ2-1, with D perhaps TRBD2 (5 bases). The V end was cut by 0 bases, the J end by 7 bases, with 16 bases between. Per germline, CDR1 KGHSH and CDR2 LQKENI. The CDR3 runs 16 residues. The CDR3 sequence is CASSPPGAAAVNEQFF. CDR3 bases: TGTGCCAGCTCACCACCTGGAGCGGCCGCGGTGAATGAGCAGTTCTTC.

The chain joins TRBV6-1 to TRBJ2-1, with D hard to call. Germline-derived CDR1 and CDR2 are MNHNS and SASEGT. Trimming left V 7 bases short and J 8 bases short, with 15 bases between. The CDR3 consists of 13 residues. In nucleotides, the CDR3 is TGTGCCAGCATTTTGACGGCGTTCCATGAGCAGTTCTTC. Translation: CASILTAFHEQFF.

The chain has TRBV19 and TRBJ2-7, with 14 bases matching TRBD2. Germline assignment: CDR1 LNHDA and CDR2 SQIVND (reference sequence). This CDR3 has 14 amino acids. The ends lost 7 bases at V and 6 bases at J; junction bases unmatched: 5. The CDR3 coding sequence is TGTGCCAGTACCGGACTAGCGGGAGGAGGCGAGCAGTACTTC. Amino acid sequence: CASTGLAGGGEQYF.

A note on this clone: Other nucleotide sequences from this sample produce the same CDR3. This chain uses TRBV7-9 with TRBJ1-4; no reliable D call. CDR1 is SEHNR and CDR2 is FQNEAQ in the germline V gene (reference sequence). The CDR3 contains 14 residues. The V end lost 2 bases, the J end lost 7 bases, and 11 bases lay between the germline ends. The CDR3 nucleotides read TGTGCCAGCAGCTTAACGGGAGGTAGTGAAAAACTGTTTTTT. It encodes CASSLTGGSEKLFF.